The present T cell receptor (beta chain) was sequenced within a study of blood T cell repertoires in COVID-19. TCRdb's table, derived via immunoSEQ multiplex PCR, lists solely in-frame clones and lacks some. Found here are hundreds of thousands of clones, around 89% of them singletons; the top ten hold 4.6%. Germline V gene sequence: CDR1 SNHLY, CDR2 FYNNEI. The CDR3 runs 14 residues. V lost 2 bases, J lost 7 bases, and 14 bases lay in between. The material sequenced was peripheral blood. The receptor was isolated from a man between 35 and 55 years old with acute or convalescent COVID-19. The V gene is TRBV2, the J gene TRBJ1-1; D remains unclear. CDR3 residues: CASSERELSHEAFF. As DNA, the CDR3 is TGTGCCAGCAGTGAAAGAGAGCTGAGCCATGAAGCTTTCTTT.